The clone carrying this T cell receptor (beta chain) was observed a handful of times. What it binds is unknown. This entry is derived from a study of vaccination effects on CD4 cells after COVID-19. The germline V and J ends were trimmed by 4 bases and 0 bases, with 12 bases remaining between them. This CDR3 has 15 residues. Germline loops: CDR1 SGHAT, CDR2 FQNNGV. After expansion with viral peptide pools in the ViraFEST assay, antigen-specific CD4+ T cells were sequenced. When about ten days of culture had elapsed, CD4+ T cells were isolated. Nucleocapsid antibodies stayed negative before and after vaccination, showing no earlier SARS-CoV-2 infection. A few million PBMC were placed in each well, which was supplemented with approximately 10 IU/ml IL-2 and around 10 ug/ml peptides. Study-level points and caveats: Pronounced clonal contraction occurred in clones induced by infection and by vaccine late after vaccination. Healthy vaccinees' vaccine-induced clones included only 1 of 255 cross-reacting with common cold coronaviruses.

Assay: immunoSEQ multiplex PCR; the TCRdb copy retains only in-frame clones and omits some. The sample has just under 65,000 clones, 75% seen once. The sequencing used CD4+ T cells from PBMCs cultured with HCoV-OC43 spike peptides, collected before COVID-19 vaccination. Subset reported: HCoV-OC43 spike overlapping peptide pool stimulation. J is TRBJ1-1 and V is TRBV11-2; no clear D gene. The receptor was derived from a human donor who received a COVID-19 vaccine. CDR3: CASSSSREVNTEAFF. In DNA form, the CDR3 reads TGTGCCAGCAGCTCCTCCCGGGAGGTGAACACTGAAGCTTTCTTT.